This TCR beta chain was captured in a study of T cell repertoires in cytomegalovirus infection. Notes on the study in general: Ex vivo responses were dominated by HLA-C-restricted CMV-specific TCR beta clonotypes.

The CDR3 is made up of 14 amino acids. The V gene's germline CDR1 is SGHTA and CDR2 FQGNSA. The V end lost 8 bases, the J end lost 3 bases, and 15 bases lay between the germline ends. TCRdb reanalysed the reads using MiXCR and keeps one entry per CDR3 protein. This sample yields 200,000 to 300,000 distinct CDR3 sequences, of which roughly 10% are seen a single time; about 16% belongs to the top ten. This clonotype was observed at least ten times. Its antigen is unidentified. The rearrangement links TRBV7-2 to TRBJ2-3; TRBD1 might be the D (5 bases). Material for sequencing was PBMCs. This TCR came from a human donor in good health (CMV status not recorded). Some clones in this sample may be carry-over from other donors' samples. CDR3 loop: CASATAGPTDTQYF. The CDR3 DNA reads TGTGCCAGCGCTACCGCAGGGCCGACAGATACGCAGTATTTT.